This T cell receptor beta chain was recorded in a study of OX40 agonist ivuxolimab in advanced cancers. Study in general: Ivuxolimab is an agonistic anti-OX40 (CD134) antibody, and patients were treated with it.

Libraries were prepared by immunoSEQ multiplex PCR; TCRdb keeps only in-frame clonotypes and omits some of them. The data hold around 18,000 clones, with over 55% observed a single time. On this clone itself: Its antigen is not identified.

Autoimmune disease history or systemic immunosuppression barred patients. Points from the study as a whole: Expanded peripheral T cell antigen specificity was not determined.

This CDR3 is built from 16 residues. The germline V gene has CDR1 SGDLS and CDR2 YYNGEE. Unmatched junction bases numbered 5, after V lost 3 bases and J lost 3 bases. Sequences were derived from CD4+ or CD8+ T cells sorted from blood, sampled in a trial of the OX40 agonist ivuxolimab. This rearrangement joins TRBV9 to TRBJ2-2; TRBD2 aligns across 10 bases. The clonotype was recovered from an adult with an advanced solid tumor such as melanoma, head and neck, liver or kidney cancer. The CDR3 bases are TGTGCCAGCAGCGGACTAGCGGGCGGGTACACCGGGGAGCTGTTTTTT. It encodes CASSGLAGGYTGELFF.